The rows below give T cell receptor beta chains drawn from one sample of a study of blood T cell repertoires in COVID-19. The data were produced by immunoSEQ multiplex PCR, yet TCRdb's version contains in-frame clones alone and is incomplete. The sample carries 400,000 to 550,000 clones, roughly 91% recorded once. Sequenced sample: peripheral blood. All receptors come from a woman younger than 45 with acute or convalescent COVID-19. Each CDR3 is given with its conserved first and last residue. D genes are given only for firm matches. The size field is filled for only some rows; it gives once, few, many or a size class.

>TRBV6-5|TRBJ1-2|-|-
TGTGCCAGCAGTTATGGCAGGAACTATGGCTACACCTTC
CASSYGRNYGYTF
>TRBV19|TRBJ1-1|-|TRBD1
TGTGCCACAACAACTAGACAGGGGGAGAACACTGAAGCTTTCTTT
CATTTRQGENTEAFF
>TRBV5-1|TRBJ2-7|-|-
TGCGCCAGCAGCATAGAACAGGGTGTGCAGTACTTC
CASSIEQGVQYF
>TRBV28|TRBJ2-6|-|TRBD2
TGTGCCAGCAGTTCGGGAGGGGCTGGGGCCAACGTCCTGACTTTC
CASSSGGAGANVLTF
>TRBV18|TRBJ1-1|-|-
TGTGCCAGCTCACCACGGGTCGGGGACACTGAAGCTTTCTTT
CASSPRVGDTEAFF
>TRBV4-1|TRBJ2-1|-|-
TGCGCCAGCAGCCAAGAGGGTACGCACCTTCTAGAGCCCTCTTACAATGAGCAGTTCTTC
CASSQEGTHLLEPSYNEQFF
>TRBV28|TRBJ2-4|-|-
TGTGCCAGCAGAGGGGGGGAGATAGCCAAAAACATTCAGTACTTC
CASRGGEIAKNIQYF
>TRBV4-1|TRBJ1-2|-|TRBD1
TGCGCCAGCAGCCTGGGACAGGACAACTATGGCTACACCTTC
CASSLGQDNYGYTF
>TRBV7-9|TRBJ2-1|-|-
TGTGCCAGCAGCTTTTCGCCAGGCTCCTACAATGAGCAGTTCTTC
CASSFSPGSYNEQFF
>TRBV4-1|TRBJ2-3|-|-
TGCGCCAGCAGTCGAGACGGGAGCACAGATACGCAGTATTTT
CASSRDGSTDTQYF
>TRBV11-2|TRBJ1-1|-|TRBD1
TGTGCCAGCAGCAGAGCCACAGGGGGGAAGAACACTGAAGCTTTCTTT
CASSRATGGKNTEAFF
>TRBV23-1|TRBJ1-1|-|TRBD1
TGCGCCAGCCGCCTGGGGGACAGGGAAGGTTCTGAAGCTTTCTTT
CASRLGDREGSEAFF
>TRBV2|TRBJ1-5|-|-
TGTGCCAGCAGTGAATCCCGCGGATATCGGCAGCCCCAGCATTTT
CASSESRGYRQPQHF
>TRBV28|TRBJ2-1|few|TRBD2
TGTGCCAGCAGGGGACTAGCGGGGGGGTCCTACAATGAGCAGTTCTTC
CASRGLAGGSYNEQFF
>TRBV12-3/TRBV12-4|TRBJ2-2|-|-
TGTGCCAGCACCCATACCGGGGAGCTGTTTTTT
CASTHTGELFF
>TRBV30|TRBJ2-1|-|TRBD1
TGTGCCTGGGGGGGACAGGGGGGAAACTACAATGAGCAGTTCTTC
CAWGGQGGNYNEQFF
>TRBV2|TRBJ2-2|-|-
TGTGCCAGCAGTGAAGCGGGGGGAGCCGGGGAGCTGTTTTTT
CASSEAGGAGELFF
>TRBV6-5|TRBJ2-1|once|-
TGTGCCAGCGCGTATGGCGGAACCTACAATGAGCAGTTCTTC
CASAYGGTYNEQFF
>TRBV7-3|TRBJ1-2|-|-
TGTGCCAGCAGCTTAACCAGGGACTTTGTGGGCTACACCTTC
CASSLTRDFVGYTF
>TRBV10-3|TRBJ2-3|once|-
TGTGCCATCAGTGAGTCGAGGGAAAGGGGGTCGAGCACAGATACGCAGTATTTT
CAISESRERGSSTDTQYF
>TRBV6-1|TRBJ2-4|-|TRBD2
TGTGCCAGCAGTGAAACTAGGACTAGCTTTGCCGCCAAAAACATTCAGTACTTC
CASSETRTSFAAKNIQYF
>TRBV9|TRBJ2-7|-|TRBD2
TGTGCCAGCAGCCCTACTAGCGGGGGCTACTACGAGCAGTACTTC
CASSPTSGGYYEQYF
>TRBV13|TRBJ1-1|-|-
TGTGCCAGCAGCCTAAGTGACAGGAGTACTGAAGCTTTCTTT
CASSLSDRSTEAFF
>TRBV28|TRBJ1-2|-|TRBD1
TGTGCCAGCAGTCGGACAGGGGGAAACTATGGCTACACCTTC
CASSRTGGNYGYTF
>TRBV2|TRBJ2-3|-|TRBD1
TGTGCCAGCAGCCGGGACAGGAGCACAGATACGCAGTATTTT
CASSRDRSTDTQYF
>TRBV27|TRBJ1-2|-|-
TGTGCCAGCAGCCCTCGGGTCCAACGGAACTATGGCTACACCTTC
CASSPRVQRNYGYTF
>TRBV30|TRBJ1-4|-|TRBD1
TGTGCCTACCAAGGACAGGCGAGGGAAAAACTGTTTTTT
CAYQGQAREKLFF
>TRBV28|TRBJ1-6|-|TRBD1
TGTGCCAGCAGCAGGCGACAGGGTAGCTGGTCACCCCTCCACTTT
CASSRRQGSWSPLHF
>TRBV6-6|TRBJ2-1|-|TRBD1
TGTGCCAGCAGTCACAGGGGGAATGAGCAGTTCTTC
CASSHRGNEQFF
>TRBV11-2|TRBJ2-1|-|TRBD2
TGTGCCAGCAGCTTAGGAAGCGGGGGTATACTCTTC
CASSLGSGGILF
>TRBV29-1|TRBJ2-5|-|TRBD2
TGCAGCGCCATGAGGGGAGGGAGGGAGACCCAGTACTTC
CSAMRGGRETQYF
>TRBV13|TRBJ2-7|-|-
TGTGCCAGCACCCGCCTTGAGACTTCCTACGAGCAGTACTTC
CASTRLETSYEQYF
>TRBV15|TRBJ1-4|once|-
TGTGCCACCAGCAGAGTAACAGGGCAAGGGGAAAAACTGTTTTTT
CATSRVTGQGEKLFF
>TRBV25-1|TRBJ2-7|-|TRBD1
TGTGCCAGCAGTGGGGACAGCTCCTACGAGCAGTACTTC
CASSGDSSYEQYF
>TRBV18|TRBJ1-5|-|TRBD1
TGTGCCAGCTCACCGGACAGGGGTCAGCCCCAGCATTTT
CASSPDRGQPQHF
>TRBV6-1|TRBJ1-5|-|TRBD1
TGTGCCAGCAGTGAAAAAAGGACAGGGGGCAATCGGCCCCAGCATTTT
CASSEKRTGGNRPQHF
>TRBV28|TRBJ1-1|-|-
TGTGCCAGCAGCGACGGGGGGTACACTGAAGCTTTCTTT
CASSDGGYTEAFF
>TRBV9|TRBJ1-1|-|-
TGTGCCAGCAGACAGGGTACGAGGGACACTGAAGCTTTCTTT
CASRQGTRDTEAFF
>TRBV5-1|TRBJ2-7|-|-
TGCGCCAGCAGCTTGGCCGTGTCGCAGGGCATGCACTACGAGCAGTACTTC
CASSLAVSQGMHYEQYF
>TRBV12-3/TRBV12-4|TRBJ1-2|-|-
TGTGCCAGCAGTCTACAGACGGTAGGAGGCTACACCTTC
CASSLQTVGGYTF
>TRBV7-6|TRBJ2-2|-|-
TGTGCCAGCAGCTTATTTGGCGGAACCGGGGAGCTGTTTTTT
CASSLFGGTGELFF
>TRBV19|TRBJ1-2|-|-
TGTGCCAGTAGCCCGACAGGCTATGGCTACACCTTC
CASSPTGYGYTF
>TRBV20-1|TRBJ2-5|-|-
TGCAGTGCTAGAGCTGAAGAGACCCAGTACTTC
CSARAEETQYF
>TRBV5-6|TRBJ1-1|-|-
TGTGCCAGCAGCCCTGGCATGAACACTGAAGCTTTCTTT
CASSPGMNTEAFF
>TRBV28|TRBJ1-5|-|-
TGTGCCAGCAGCATACCACAGGCCCCCGGGAATCAGCCCCAGCATTTT
CASSIPQAPGNQPQHF
>TRBV11-2|TRBJ2-1|-|TRBD2
TGTGCCAGCAGCTTTGGCGGGGGGGCTGCCAATGAGCAGTTCTTC
CASSFGGGAANEQFF
>TRBV2|TRBJ2-6|-|TRBD1
TGTGCCAGCGGGTGGGACAGGGAAGGGGCCAACGTCCTGACTTTC
CASGWDREGANVLTF
>TRBV10-1|TRBJ1-5|-|-
TGCGCCAGCACCGAAGGGGCAGTTCAGCCCCAGCATTTT
CASTEGAVQPQHF
>TRBV29-1|TRBJ2-5|-|TRBD2
TGCAGCGCCCGCGGACTAGCGGGGGCGGTTCTGTACTTC
CSARGLAGAVLYF
>TRBV24-1|TRBJ2-3|-|-
TGTGCCACCAGTGAGGAAGACAGGATGGATACGCAGTATTTT
CATSEEDRMDTQYF